One TCR beta chain is described in this entry. Its antigen remains unidentified. Germline lookup yields CDR1 SGHTA and CDR2 FQGNSA. This CDR3 contains 13 residues. V was clipped by 5 bases and J by 6 bases, with 14 bases between them. Extracted RNA was reverse transcribed, and the resulting cDNA served as sequencing template. Some clones are missing from TCRdb's copy, which holds only in-frame ones; the method was immunoSEQ multiplex PCR. This table has 180,000 or so clones, approximately 62% appearing once. This sample was taken from a study of CD8+ T cells in alopecia areata. Study information: Those treated were given oral tofacitinib at 5 to 10 mg twice daily.

Study-wide findings and caveats: The study also sequences resident alphabeta T cells of normal skin in scalp samples. Normal scalp had lower clonality than lesional scalp, with alopecia totalis/universalis lesions showing this most strongly.

The chain joins TRBV7-2 to TRBJ2-7; D may match TRBD1 or TRBD2 (5 bases each). Sequencing was performed on CD4+ T cells sorted from blood, taken at week 0. The sequence was collected from a human donor with alopecia areata. The DNA of the CDR3 is TGTGCCAGCAGCCCCGGGGTCGGGGCCGAGCAGTACTTC. This translates into CASSPGVGAEQYF.